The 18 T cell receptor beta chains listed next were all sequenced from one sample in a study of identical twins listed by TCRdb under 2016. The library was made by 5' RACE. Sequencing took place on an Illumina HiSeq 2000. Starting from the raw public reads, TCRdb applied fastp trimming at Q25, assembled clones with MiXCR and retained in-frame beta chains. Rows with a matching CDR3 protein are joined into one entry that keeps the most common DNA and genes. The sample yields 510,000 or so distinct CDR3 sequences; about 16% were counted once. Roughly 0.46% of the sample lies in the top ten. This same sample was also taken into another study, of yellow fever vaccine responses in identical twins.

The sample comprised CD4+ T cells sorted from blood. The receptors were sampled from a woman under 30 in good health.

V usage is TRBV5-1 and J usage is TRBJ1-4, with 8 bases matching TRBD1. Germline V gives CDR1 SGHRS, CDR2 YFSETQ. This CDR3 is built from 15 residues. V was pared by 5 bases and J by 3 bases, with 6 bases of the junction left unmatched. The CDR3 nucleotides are TGCGCCAGCAGTCCCAGGGGGCGGCCTAATGAAAAACTGTTTTTT. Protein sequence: CASSPRGRPNEKLFF.

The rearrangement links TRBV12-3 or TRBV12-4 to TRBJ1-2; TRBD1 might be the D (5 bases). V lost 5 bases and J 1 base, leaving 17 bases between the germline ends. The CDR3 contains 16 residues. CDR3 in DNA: TGTGCCAGCAGTCCCGACCCGACAGTCAATAACTATGGCTACACCTTC. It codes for CASSPDPTVNNYGYTF.

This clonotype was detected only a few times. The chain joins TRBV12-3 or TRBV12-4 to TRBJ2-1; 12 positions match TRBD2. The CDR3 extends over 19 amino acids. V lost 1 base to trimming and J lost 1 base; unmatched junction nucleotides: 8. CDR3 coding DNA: TGTGCCAGCAGTTTAGGCCTAGCGGGAGGGTTTTATTCCTACAATGAGCAGTTCTTC. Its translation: CASSLGLAGGFYSYNEQFF.

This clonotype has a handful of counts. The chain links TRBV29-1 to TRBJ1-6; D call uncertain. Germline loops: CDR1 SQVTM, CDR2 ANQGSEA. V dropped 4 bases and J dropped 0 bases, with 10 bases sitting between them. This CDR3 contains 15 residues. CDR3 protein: CSVVEGSSYNSPLHF. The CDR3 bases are TGCAGCGTTGTAGAGGGATCCTCCTATAATTCACCCCTCCACTTT.

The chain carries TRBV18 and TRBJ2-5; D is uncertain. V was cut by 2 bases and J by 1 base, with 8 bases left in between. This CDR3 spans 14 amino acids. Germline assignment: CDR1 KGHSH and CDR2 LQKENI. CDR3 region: CASSPSRTQETQYF. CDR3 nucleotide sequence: TGTGCCAGCTCACCATCTAGAACCCAAGAGACCCAGTACTTC.

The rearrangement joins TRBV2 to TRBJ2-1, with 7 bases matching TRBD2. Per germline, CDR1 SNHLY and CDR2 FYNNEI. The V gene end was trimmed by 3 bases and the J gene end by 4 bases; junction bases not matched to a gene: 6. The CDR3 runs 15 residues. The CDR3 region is CASSEGSGPYNEQFF. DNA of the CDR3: TGTGCCAGCAGTGAGGGTAGCGGGCCTTACAATGAGCAGTTCTTC.

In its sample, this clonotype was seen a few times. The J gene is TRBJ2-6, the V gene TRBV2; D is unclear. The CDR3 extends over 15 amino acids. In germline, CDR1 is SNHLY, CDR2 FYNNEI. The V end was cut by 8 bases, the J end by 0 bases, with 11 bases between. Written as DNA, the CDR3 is TGTGCCAGCCGACCACTCATCTCTGGGGCCAACGTCCTGACTTTC. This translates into CASRPLISGANVLTF.

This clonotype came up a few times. DNA of the CDR3: TGCGCCAGCAGCCAAGCCCGGGACAGGAGACGTCAGAACGAGCAGTACTTC. Its protein is CASSQARDRRRQNEQYF. The chain joins TRBV4-1 to TRBJ2-7; 8 bases are shared with TRBD1. CDR1 and CDR2 (germline): MGHRA, YSYEKL. The CDR3 spans 17 residues. The junction had 13 bases not matched to a gene; V was cut back by 1 base and J by 5 bases.

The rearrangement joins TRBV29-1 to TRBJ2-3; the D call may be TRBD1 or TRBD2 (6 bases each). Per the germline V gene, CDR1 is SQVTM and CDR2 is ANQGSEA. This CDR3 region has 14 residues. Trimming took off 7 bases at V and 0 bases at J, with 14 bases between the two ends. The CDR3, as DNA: TGCAGCGCACAGAAGGGGGGAAGCACAGATACGCAGTATTTT. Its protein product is CSAQKGGSTDTQYF.

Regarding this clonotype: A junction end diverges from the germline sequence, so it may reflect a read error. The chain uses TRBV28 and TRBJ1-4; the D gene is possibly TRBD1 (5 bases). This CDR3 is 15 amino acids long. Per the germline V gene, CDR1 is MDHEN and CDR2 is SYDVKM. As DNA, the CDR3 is TGTGCAAGCACCCCCGGCGGGGCCGCTAATGAAAAACTGTTTTTT. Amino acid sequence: CASTPGGAANEKLFF.

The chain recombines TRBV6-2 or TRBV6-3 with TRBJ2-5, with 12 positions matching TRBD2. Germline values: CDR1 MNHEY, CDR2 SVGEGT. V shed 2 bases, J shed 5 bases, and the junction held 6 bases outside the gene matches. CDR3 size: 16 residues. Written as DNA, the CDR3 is TGTGCCAGCAGTTACCCTAGCGGGGGGGCCATGGAGACCCAGTACTTC. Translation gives CASSYPSGGAMETQYF.

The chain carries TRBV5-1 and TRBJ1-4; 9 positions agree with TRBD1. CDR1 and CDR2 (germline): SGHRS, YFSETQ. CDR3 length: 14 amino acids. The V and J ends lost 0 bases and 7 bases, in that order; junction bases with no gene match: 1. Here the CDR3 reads CASSLGDRAEKLFF. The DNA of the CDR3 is TGCGCCAGCAGCTTGGGGGACAGGGCTGAAAAACTGTTTTTT.

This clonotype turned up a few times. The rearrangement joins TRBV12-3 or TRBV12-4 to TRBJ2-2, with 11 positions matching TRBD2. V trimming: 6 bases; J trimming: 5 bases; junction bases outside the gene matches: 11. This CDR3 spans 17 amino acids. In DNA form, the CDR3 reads TGTGCCAGCAGGAACCCGGGACTAGCGGAGAGAACCGGGGAGCTGTTTTTT. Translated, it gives CASRNPGLAERTGELFF.

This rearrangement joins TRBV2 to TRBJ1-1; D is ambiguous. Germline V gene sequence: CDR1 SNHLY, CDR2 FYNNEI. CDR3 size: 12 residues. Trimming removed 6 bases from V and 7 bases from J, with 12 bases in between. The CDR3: CASRNNWGEAFF. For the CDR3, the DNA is TGTGCCAGCAGGAATAACTGGGGTGAAGCTTTCTTT.

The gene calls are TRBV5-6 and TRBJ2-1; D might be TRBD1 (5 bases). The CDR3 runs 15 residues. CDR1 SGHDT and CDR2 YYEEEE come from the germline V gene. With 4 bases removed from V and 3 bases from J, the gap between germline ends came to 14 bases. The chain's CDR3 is CASSADKDNYNEQFF. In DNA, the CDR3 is TGTGCCAGCAGCGCGGACAAGGACAACTACAATGAGCAGTTCTTC. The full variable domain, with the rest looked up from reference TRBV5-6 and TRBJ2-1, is DAGVTQSPTHLIKTRGQQVTLRCSPKSGHDTVSWYQQALGQGPQFIFQYYEEEERQRGNFPDRFSGHQFPNYSSELNVNALLLGDSALYLCASSADKDNYNEQFFGPGTRLTVL.

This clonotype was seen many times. The CDR3 DNA sequence: TGTGCCAGCAGCTTACAGGGGACCGGGGAGCTGTTTTTT. Protein: CASSLQGTGELFF. The chain carries TRBV12-3 or TRBV12-4 and TRBJ2-2, with 7 bases lining up with TRBD1. Trimming at V came to 6 bases and at J to 5 bases, leaving 3 bases not matched to a gene. There are 13 residues in the CDR3.

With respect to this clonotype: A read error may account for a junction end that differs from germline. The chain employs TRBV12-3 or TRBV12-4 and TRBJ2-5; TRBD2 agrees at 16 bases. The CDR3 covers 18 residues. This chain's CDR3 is CTSSPGTSGRGSWETQYF. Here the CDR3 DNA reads TGTACCAGCAGTCCTGGGACTAGCGGGAGGGGCAGTTGGGAGACCCAGTACTTC.

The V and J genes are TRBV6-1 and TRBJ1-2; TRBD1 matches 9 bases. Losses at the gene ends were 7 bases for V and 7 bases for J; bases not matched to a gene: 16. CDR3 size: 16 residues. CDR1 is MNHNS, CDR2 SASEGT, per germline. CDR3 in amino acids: CASTKGGTGILGGYTF. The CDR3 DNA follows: TGTGCCAGCACCAAAGGGGGGACAGGGATCTTAGGTGGCTACACCTTC.